A single TCR beta chain is shown here with its context. Its specificity is unknown. Genomic DNA acted as the template from which TCR beta VDJ combination and CDR3 sequence profiling were carried out. TCRdb analysed the reads with MiXCR anew, one entry per CDR3 protein. The sample contains a few hundred thousand distinct CDR3 sequences, 61% of which appear only once. The data derive from a study of CD8+CD57+ T cells in acquired aplastic anemia. General study points: The study identified 25 to 30 CD8+ CDR3 sequences shared by patients and controls.

CDR1 is SGHRS, CDR2 YFSETQ, per germline. V was trimmed by 4 bases and J by 4 bases, leaving 11 bases between them. This CDR3 spans 13 amino acids. Sequenced: sorted CD4+, CD8+, or CD8+CD57+ T cells (not recorded which) from PBMCs. This chain connects TRBV5-1 to TRBJ1-1; D uncertain. This receptor was taken from a human donor in good health. CDR3 sequence reads: CASSRVQLTEAFF. For the CDR3, the DNA is TGCGCCAGCAGCCGGGTCCAACTCACTGAAGCTTTCTTT.